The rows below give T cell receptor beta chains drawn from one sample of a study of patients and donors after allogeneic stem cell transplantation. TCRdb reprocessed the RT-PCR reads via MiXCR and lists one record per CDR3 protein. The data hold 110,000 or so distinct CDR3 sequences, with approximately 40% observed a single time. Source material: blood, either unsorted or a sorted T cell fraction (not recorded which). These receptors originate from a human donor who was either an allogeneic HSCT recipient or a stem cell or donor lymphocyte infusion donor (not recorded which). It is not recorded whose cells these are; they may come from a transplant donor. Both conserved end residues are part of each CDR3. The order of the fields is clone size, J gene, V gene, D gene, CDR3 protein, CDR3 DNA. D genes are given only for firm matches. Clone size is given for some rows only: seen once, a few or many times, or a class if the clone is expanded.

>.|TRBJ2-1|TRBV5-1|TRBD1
CASSLLRDRAGYNEQFF
TGCGCCAGCAGCTTGTTGAGAGACAGGGCGGGCTACAATGAGCAGTTCTTC
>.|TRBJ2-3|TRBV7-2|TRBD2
CASSLAGLAGGPHTDTQYF
TGTGCCAGCAGCTTAGCGGGACTAGCGGGAGGGCCCCACACAGATACGCAGTATTTT
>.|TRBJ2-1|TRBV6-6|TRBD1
CASSYPQVPRQGSINEQFF
TGTGCCAGCAGTTACCCCCAGGTCCCCCGACAGGGGTCGATCAATGAGCAGTTCTTC
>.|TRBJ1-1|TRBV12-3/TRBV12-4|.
CASSLDGLNTEAFF
TGTGCCAGCAGTTTGGACGGGCTGAACACTGAAGCTTTCTTT
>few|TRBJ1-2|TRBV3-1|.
CASSQWDVNYGYTF
TGTGCCAGCAGCCAATGGGACGTGAACTATGGCTACACCTTC
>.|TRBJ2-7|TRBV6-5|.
CASSRRDATYEQYF
TGTGCCAGCAGTCGCCGGGACGCAACCTACGAGCAGTACTTC
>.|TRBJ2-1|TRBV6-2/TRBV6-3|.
CASSGRVYNEQFF
TGTGCCAGCAGTGGCAGGGTATACAATGAGCAGTTCTTC
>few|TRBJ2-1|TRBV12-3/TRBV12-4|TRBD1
CASSLSGGAHYNEQFF
TGTGCCAGCAGTTTGTCAGGGGGCGCCCACTACAATGAGCAGTTCTTC
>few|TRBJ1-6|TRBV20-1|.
CSASNGLRSPLHF
TGCAGTGCTAGTAACGGCTTGAGGTCACCCCTCCACTTT
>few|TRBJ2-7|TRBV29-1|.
CSGIPPRIYGYEQYF
TGCAGCGGAATACCTCCCCGTATTTACGGCTACGAGCAGTACTTC
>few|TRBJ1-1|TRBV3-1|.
CASSQGTMNTEAFF
TGTGCCAGCAGCCAGGGGACCATGAACACTGAAGCTTTCTTT
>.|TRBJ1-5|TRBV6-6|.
CASSYFGGPQPQHF
TGTGCCAGCAGTTACTTTGGGGGCCCACAGCCCCAGCATTTT
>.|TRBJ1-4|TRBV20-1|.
CSARAWRGEGEKLFF
TGCAGTGCTAGAGCTTGGAGGGGCGAGGGGGAAAAACTGTTTTTT
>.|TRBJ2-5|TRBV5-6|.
CASTPRDGGTETQYF
TGTGCCAGCACCCCGCGCGATGGGGGGACAGAGACCCAGTACTTC
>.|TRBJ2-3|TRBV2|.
CASSERSADTQYF
TGTGCCAGCAGTGAACGGTCCGCAGATACGCAGTATTTT
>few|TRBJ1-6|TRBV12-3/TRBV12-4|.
CASSPPHGSPLHF
TGTGCCAGCAGTCCCCCCCATGGTTCACCCCTCCACTTT
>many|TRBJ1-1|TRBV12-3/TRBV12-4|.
CASSLRGGTEAFF
TGTGCCAGCAGTTTGCGGGGGGGCACTGAAGCTTTCTTT
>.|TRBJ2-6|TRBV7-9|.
CASTTDLGSGANVLTF
TGTGCCAGCACCACGGACCTCGGCTCTGGGGCCAACGTCCTGACTTTC
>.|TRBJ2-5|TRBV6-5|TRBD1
CASRPRGLETQYF
TGTGCCAGCAGACCGAGGGGGCTGGAGACCCAGTACTTC
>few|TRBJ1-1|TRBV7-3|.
CASSIQPYTEAFF
TGTGCCAGCAGCATACAGCCATACACTGAAGCTTTCTTT
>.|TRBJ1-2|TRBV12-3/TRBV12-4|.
CANSLAPLLGGYTF
TGTGCCAACAGTTTAGCACCTTTACTAGGAGGCTACACCTTC
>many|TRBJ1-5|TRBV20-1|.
CSASRSNSNQPQHF
TGCAGTGCTAGCAGATCAAATAGCAATCAGCCCCAGCATTTT
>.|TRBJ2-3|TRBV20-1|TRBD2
CSALKAGVDTQYF
TGCAGTGCTTTGAAGGCGGGGGTTGATACGCAGTATTTT
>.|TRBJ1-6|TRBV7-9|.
CASSLEPWAVAPLHF
TGTGCCAGCAGCTTAGAGCCCTGGGCCGTCGCACCCCTCCACTTT
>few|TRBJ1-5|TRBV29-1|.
CSAKTENQPQHF
TGCAGCGCCAAGACAGAGAATCAGCCCCAGCATTTT
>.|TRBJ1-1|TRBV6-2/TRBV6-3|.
CASRSGRAIRSEAFF
TGTGCCAGCAGGAGTGGTAGGGCGATAAGGAGCGAAGCTTTCTTT
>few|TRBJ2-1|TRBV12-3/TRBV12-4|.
CASSVPFDHEQFF
TGTGCCAGCAGTGTCCCCTTCGATCATGAGCAGTTCTTC
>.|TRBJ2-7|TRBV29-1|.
CSVTRAGTYEQYF
TGCAGCGTAACAAGGGCAGGGACCTACGAGCAGTACTTC
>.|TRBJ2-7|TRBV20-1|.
CSASKLASTIEQYF
TGCAGTGCTAGTAAACTAGCCTCTACAATAGAGCAGTACTTC
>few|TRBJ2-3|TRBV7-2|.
CASSPSTEGPYF
TGTGCCAGCAGCCCTTCGACAGAGGGTCCGTATTTT
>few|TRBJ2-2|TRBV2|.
CASSENPGLFYTGELFF
TGTGCCAGCAGTGAAAATCCAGGGCTATTTTACACCGGGGAGCTGTTTTTT
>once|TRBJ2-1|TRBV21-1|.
CASRKVLQFF
TGTGCCAGCAGAAAAGTGCTTCAGTTCTTC
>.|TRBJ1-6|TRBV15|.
CATSRLSGGLNPLHF
TGTGCCACCAGCAGACTATCCGGGGGTCTTAATCCCCTCCACTTT
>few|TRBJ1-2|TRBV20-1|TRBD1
CSARPGTVYGYTF
TGCAGTGCTCGACCTGGGACAGTCTATGGCTACACCTTC
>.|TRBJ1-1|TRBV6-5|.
CASSLVKGDEAFF
TGTGCCAGCAGTTTAGTGAAGGGGGATGAAGCTTTCTTT
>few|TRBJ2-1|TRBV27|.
CASSLRAGTSREQFF
TGTGCCAGCAGCCTTAGGGCGGGAACCTCCAGGGAGCAGTTCTTC
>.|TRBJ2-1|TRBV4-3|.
CASSHKGVASNEQFF
TGCGCCAGCAGCCATAAAGGGGTAGCGTCCAATGAGCAGTTCTTC
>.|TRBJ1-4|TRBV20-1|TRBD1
CSASLQGAREKLFF
TGCAGTGCCTCCCTTCAGGGGGCTCGTGAAAAACTGTTTTTT
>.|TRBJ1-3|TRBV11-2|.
CASRPSFGAKAGNTIYF
TGTGCCAGCAGACCGTCATTCGGGGCTAAGGCTGGAAACACCATATATTTT
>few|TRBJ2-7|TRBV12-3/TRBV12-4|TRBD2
CASSYRRRASGSYEQYF
TGTGCCAGCAGTTACCGGAGGAGGGCTAGCGGGAGCTACGAGCAGTACTTC
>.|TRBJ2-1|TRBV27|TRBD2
CASSLTGLAAYNEQFF
TGTGCCAGCAGTTTAACGGGACTAGCGGCCTACAATGAGCAGTTCTTC
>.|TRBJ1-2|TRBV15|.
CATSRRTGTSNYGYTF
TGTGCCACCAGCAGGAGGACCGGGACATCTAACTATGGCTACACCTTC
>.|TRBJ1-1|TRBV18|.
CASPPILPGNTEAFF
TGTGCCAGCCCACCGATACTCCCCGGGAATACTGAAGCTTTCTTT
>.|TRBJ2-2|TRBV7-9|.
CASSLDHTGELFF
TGTGCCAGCAGCTTAGACCACACCGGGGAGCTGTTTTTT
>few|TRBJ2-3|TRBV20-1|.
CSARHARDLHTDTQYF
TGCAGTGCTAGGCACGCCCGGGACCTGCACACAGATACGCAGTATTTT
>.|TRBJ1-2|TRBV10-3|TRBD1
CATRDRVNRDYGYTF
TGTGCCACCAGGGACAGGGTGAATAGGGACTATGGCTACACCTTC
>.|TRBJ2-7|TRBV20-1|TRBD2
CSARDLREAYEQYF
TGCAGTGCTAGAGATCTGCGGGAGGCCTACGAGCAGTACTTC
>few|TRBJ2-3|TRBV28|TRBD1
CASRTGGLYTDTQYF
TGTGCCAGCAGGACAGGGGGCCTTTACACAGATACGCAGTATTTT
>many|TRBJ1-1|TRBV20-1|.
CSIPKGTEAFF
TGCAGCATTCCCAAGGGCACTGAAGCTTTCTTT
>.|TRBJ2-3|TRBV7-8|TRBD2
CASSSSGTDTQYF
TGTGCCAGCAGTTCTAGCGGGACAGATACGCAGTATTTT
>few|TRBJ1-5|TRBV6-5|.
CASSYSRSLNQPQHF
TGTGCCAGCAGTTACTCCCGCTCCCTGAATCAGCCCCAGCATTTT